This passage covers 21 T cell receptor beta chains from one sample sequenced in a study of CXCR3-negative and CXCR3-positive naive CD8 T cells. Study findings and constraints: Naive cells that were CXCR3-positive had more hydrophobic TRB CDR3s (compared with CXCR3-negative naive cells).

Their antigen targets remain unknown. 5' RACE that incorporated UMI labels was used to prepare the TRB cDNA libraries. From the 5' RACE reads, TCRdb lists one entry per CDR3 protein and no DNA. The sample yields about 7,700 distinct CDR3 sequences, of which the top ten take up roughly 2%. The material sequenced was naive CXCR3+ CD8+ T cells from blood. As for subset: CD45RO-CCR7+CD27+CD95- naive CD8+ T cells expressing CXCR3 (TNR3+). These receptors were collected from a human donor in good health. Some clones in this sample may be carry-over from other donors' samples.

The chain joins TRBV20-1 to TRBJ2-7; the TCRdb call, TRBD1, lacks DNA for checking. The CDR3 covers 14 residues. Germline V gene data show CDR1 as DFQATT and CDR2 as SNEGSKA (reference sequence). This CDR3 is CSASISGGQYEQYF.

This clonotype registers medium-sized by frequency. The J gene is TRBJ2-3, the V gene TRBV4-3; the TRBD2 assignment by TCRdb is unverifiable without DNA. Germline loops: CDR1 LGHNA, CDR2 YSLEER. This CDR3 is built from 15 residues. The CDR3 sequence: CASSQSGGGTDTQYF.

V gene TRBV5-1 combines with J gene TRBJ2-3. The CDR3 is made up of 14 amino acids. Per germline, CDR1 SGHRS and CDR2 YFSETQ. This chain's CDR3 is CASSLWGSTDTQYF.

V gene TRBV6-2 or TRBV6-3 combines with J gene TRBJ1-1; TCRdb outputs TRBD1, but without DNA this stays unchecked. Germline assignment: CDR1 MNHEY and CDR2 SVGEGT. The CDR3 length is 13 residues. CDR3 loop: CASGFQGSPQAFF.

The chain joins TRBV20-1 to TRBJ2-3; the TCRdb D gene call, TRBD2, has no DNA to confirm it. CDR1 and CDR2 (germline): DFQATT, SNEGSKA (reference sequence). The CDR3 has 13 residues. The CDR3 here is CSASALLTDTQYF.

Its frequency marks this clonotype as medium-sized (0.01 to 0.1%). The chain has TRBV7-9 and TRBJ2-7; TCRdb's D call, TRBD1, is unchecked because there is no DNA. Germline V lookup: CDR1 SEHNR, CDR2 FQNEAQ (reference sequence). The CDR3 loop spans 16 amino acids. CDR3 region: CASSSWTGGAPSVQYF.

This clonotype is deemed medium-sized by its frequency. The rearrangement links TRBV29-1 to TRBJ2-7; absent DNA, TCRdb's TRBD1 call cannot be checked. CDR1 is SQVTM, CDR2 ANQGSEA, per germline. This CDR3 spans 13 amino acids. Here the CDR3 reads CSVALAGRHEQYF.

The chain combines TRBV29-1 with TRBJ2-7. Per germline, CDR1 SQVTM and CDR2 ANQGSEA. The CDR3 is made up of 12 amino acids. The CDR3 reads CSVAQSSYEQYF.

The CDR3 loop is CASSQRGSSYNEQFF. J is TRBJ2-1 and V is TRBV14. The germline V gene has CDR1 SGHDN and CDR2 FVKESK. The CDR3 contains 15 residues.

V and J are TRBV15 and TRBJ2-7; the TCRdb D gene call, TRBD1, has no DNA to confirm it. Germline CDR1 and CDR2: LNHNV and YYDKDF (reference sequence). This CDR3 is 13 amino acids long. The CDR3 spells CATSSDRGREQYF.

This clonotype ranks as medium-sized in terms of frequency. J is TRBJ1-3 and V is TRBV5-5; TCRdb's D call, TRBD1, is unchecked because there is no DNA. The V gene's germline CDR1 is SGHKS and CDR2 YYEKEE (reference sequence). CDR3 size: 16 residues. CDR3 sequence reads: CASSPMTVSSGNTIYF.

V usage is TRBV5-4 and J usage is TRBJ2-2. The germline V gene has CDR1 SGHNT and CDR2 YYREEE (reference sequence). CDR3 length: 11 amino acids. The CDR3 protein is CASRDLGELFF.

This rearrangement joins TRBV5-1 to TRBJ1-1; TCRdb lists TRBD1, though no DNA is available to test this call. The CDR3 spans 14 residues. The V gene's germline CDR1 is SGHRS and CDR2 YFSETQ. This CDR3 is CASRTGDMNTEAFF.

This CDR3 reads CASSSLLAGSQETQYF. This rearrangement joins TRBV5-6 to TRBJ2-5; without DNA, the TCRdb call of TRBD2 cannot be checked. The CDR3 is 16 residues long. The germline gives CDR1 SGHDT, CDR2 YYEEEE.

The J gene is TRBJ1-1, the V gene TRBV19. The CDR3 covers 13 residues. CDR1 is LNHDA and CDR2 is SQIVND in the germline V gene (reference sequence). CDR3 amino acids: CASSIEEDTEAFF.

The chain combines TRBV7-9 with TRBJ1-1; no DNA is available, so the TRBD1 call from TCRdb remains unchecked. This CDR3 spans 14 amino acids. Germline assignment: CDR1 SEHNR and CDR2 FQNEAQ (reference sequence). CDR3 protein: CASSLSLRGTEAFF. Using reference TRBV7-9 and TRBJ1-1 for the parts outside the CDR3, the full variable domain is DTGVSQNPRHKITKRGQNVTFRCDPISEHNRLYWYRQTLGQGPEFLTYFQNEAQLEKSRLLSDRFSAERPKGSFSTLEIQRTEQGDSAMYLCASSLSLRGTEAFFGQGTRLTVV.

Frequency places this clonotype as medium-sized. The CDR3 sequence: CSAKVAASYNEQFF. The chain combines TRBV20-1 with TRBJ2-1. This CDR3 is 14 amino acids long. The germline V gene has CDR1 DFQATT and CDR2 SNEGSKA (reference sequence).

This chain uses TRBV29-1 with TRBJ2-1; TCRdb indicates TRBD2, and absent DNA this call remains unverified. Per germline, CDR1 SQVTM and CDR2 ANQGSEA. CDR3 length equals 15 residues. The CDR3 is CSAERTSGGYNEQFF.

This clonotype registers medium-sized by frequency. This chain connects TRBV29-1 to TRBJ2-1; there is no DNA to check the TCRdb D call of TRBD2. The CDR3 covers 16 residues. Germline V gives CDR1 SQVTM, CDR2 ANQGSEA. This CDR3 reads CSVEDGGFGGRNEQFF.

The CDR3 sequence: CSVEIDTYEQYF. The chain is built from TRBV29-1 and TRBJ2-7. Germline CDR1 SQVTM, CDR2 ANQGSEA. The CDR3 loop spans 12 amino acids.

By frequency, this clonotype registers medium-sized. V gene TRBV7-6 combines with J gene TRBJ2-2; TCRdb returns TRBD1, unconfirmable since there is no DNA. The germline CDR1 and CDR2 sequences are SGHVS and FNYEAQ. CDR3 size: 12 residues. CDR3 loop: CASADMAGELFF.